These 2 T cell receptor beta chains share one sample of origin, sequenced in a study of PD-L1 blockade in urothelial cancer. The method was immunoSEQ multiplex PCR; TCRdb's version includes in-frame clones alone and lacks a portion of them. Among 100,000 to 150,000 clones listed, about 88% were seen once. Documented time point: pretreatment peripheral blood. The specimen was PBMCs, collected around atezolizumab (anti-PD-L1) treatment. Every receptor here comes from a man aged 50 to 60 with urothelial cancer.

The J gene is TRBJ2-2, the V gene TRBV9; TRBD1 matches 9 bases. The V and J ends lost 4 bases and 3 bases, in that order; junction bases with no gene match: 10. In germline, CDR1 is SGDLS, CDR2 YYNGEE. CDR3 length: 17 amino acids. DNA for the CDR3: TGTGCCAGCAGCCCCCGGGGGACAGGGTCTTACACCGGGGAGCTGTTTTTT. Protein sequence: CASSPRGTGSYTGELFF.

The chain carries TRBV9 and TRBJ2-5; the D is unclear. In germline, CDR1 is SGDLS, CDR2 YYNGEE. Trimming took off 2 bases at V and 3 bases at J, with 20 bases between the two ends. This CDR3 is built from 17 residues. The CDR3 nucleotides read TGTGCCAGCAGCGTGACTGGAACATTCTCCCCAGAAGAGACCCAGTACTTC. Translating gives CASSVTGTFSPEETQYF.